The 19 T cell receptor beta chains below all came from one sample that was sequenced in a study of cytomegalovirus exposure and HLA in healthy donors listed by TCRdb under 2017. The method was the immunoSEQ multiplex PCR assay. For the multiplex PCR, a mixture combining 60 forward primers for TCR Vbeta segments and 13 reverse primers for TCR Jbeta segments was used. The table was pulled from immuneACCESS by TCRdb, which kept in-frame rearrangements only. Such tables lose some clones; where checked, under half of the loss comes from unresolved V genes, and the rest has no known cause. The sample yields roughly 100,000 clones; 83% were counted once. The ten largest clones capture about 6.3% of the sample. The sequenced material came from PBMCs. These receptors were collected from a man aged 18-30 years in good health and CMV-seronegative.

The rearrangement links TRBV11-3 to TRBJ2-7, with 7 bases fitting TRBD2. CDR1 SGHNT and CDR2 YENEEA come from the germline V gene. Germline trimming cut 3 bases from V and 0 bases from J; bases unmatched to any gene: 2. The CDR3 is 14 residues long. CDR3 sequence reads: CASSLGGGSYEQYF. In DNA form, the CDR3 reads TGTGCCAGCAGCTTGGGCGGGGGCTCCTACGAGCAGTACTTC. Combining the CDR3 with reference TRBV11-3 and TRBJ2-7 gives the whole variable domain EAGVVQSPRYKIIEKKQPVAFWCNPISGHNTLYWYLQNLGQGPELLIRYENEEAVDDSQLPKDRFSAERLKGVDSTLKIQPAELGDSAVYLCASSLGGGSYEQYFGPGTRLTVT.

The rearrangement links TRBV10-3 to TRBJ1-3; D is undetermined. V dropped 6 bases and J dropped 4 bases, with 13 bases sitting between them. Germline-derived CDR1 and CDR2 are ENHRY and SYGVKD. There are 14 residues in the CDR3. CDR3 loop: CAISRSGSGNTIYF. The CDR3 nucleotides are TGTGCCATCAGCAGATCGGGGTCCGGAAACACCATATATTTT.

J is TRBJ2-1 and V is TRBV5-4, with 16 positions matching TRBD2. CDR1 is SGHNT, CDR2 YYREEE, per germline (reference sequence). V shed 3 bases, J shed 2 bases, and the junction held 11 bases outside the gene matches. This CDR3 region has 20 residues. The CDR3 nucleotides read TGTGCCAGCAGCTCTGCGATGGGGACTAGCGGGAGGGCCGCCTACAATGAGCAGTTCTTC. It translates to CASSSAMGTSGRAAYNEQFF.

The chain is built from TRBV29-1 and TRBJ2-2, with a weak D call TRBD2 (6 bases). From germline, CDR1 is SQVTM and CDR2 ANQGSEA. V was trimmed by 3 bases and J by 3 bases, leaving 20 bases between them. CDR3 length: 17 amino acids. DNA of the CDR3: TGCAGCGTTGATGGGGGACTCGGGAGAGGTGACACCGGGGAGCTGTTTTTT. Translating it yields CSVDGGLGRGDTGELFF.

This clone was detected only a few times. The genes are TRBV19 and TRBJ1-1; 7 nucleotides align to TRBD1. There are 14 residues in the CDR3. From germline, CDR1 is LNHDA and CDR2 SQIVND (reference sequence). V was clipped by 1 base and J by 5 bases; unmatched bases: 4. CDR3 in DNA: TGTGCCAGTAGTATAGGGCAGGGGGAGACTGAAGCTTTCTTT. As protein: CASSIGQGETEAFF.

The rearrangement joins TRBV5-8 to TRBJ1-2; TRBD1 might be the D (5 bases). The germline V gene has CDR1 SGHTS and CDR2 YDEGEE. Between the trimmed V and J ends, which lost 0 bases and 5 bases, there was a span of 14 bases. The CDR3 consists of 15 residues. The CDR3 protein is CASSLDGGTSYGYTF. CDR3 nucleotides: TGTGCCAGCAGCTTGGATGGAGGGACTTCTTATGGCTACACCTTC.

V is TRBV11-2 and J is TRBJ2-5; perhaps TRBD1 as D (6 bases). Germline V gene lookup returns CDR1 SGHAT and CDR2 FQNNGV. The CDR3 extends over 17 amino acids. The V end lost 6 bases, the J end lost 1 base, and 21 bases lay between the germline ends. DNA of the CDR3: TGTGCCAGCAGACAATCCGACAGGATGGGGAGCCAAGAGACCCAGTACTTC. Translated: CASRQSDRMGSQETQYF.

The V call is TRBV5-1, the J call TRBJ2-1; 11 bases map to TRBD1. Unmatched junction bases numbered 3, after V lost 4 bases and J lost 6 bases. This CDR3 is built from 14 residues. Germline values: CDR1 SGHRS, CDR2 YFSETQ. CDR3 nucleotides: TGCGCCAGCAGCCCCGGGACAGGGGGCAATGAGCAGTTCTTC. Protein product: CASSPGTGGNEQFF.

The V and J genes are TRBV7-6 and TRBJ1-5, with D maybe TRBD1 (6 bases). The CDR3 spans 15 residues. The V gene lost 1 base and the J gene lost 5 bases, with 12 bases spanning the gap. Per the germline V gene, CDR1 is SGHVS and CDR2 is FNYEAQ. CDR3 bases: TGTGCCAGCAGCTTAGGGCAGGGGATTTATCAGCCCCAGCATTTT. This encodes CASSLGQGIYQPQHF.

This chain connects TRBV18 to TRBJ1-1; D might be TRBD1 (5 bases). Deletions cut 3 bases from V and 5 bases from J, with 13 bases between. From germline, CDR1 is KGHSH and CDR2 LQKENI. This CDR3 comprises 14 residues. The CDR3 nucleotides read TGTGCCAGCTCACCCGCCCGGACATGGACTGAAGCTTTCTTT. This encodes CASSPARTWTEAFF.

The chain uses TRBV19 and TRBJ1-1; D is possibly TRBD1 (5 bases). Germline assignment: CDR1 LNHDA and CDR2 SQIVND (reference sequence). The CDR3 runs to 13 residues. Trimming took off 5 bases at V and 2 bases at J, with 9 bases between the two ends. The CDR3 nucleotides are TGTGCCAGTAGTTTCGGGGGAAACACTGAAGCTTTCTTT. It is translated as CASSFGGNTEAFF.

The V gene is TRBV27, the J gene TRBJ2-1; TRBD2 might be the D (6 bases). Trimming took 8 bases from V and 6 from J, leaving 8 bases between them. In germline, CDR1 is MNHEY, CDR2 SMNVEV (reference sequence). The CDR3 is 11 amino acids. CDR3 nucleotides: TGTGCCAGCCGGGAGCGCAATGAGCAGTTCTTC. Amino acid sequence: CASRERNEQFF.

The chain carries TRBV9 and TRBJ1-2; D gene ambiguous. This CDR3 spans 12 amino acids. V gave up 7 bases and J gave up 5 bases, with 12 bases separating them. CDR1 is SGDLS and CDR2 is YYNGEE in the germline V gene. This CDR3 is CASEGSTYGYTF. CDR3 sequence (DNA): TGTGCCAGCGAGGGCAGCACATATGGCTACACCTTC.

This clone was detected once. The chain's CDR3 is CASSISGGTQSYEQYF. The CDR3 nucleotides are TGTGCCAGTAGTATATCGGGCGGGACGCAGTCCTACGAGCAGTACTTC. The chain uses TRBV19 and TRBJ2-7; D might be TRBD2 (6 bases). V was shortened by 2 bases and J by 1 base, with 15 bases between the two germline ends. CDR3 length: 16 residues. The germline CDR1 and CDR2 sequences are LNHDA and SQIVND (reference sequence).

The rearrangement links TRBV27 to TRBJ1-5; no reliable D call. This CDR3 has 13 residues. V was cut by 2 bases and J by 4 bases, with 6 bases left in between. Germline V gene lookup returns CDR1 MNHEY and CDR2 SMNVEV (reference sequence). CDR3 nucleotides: TGTGCCAGCAGTTTAGAGTGGAATCAGCCCCAGCATTTT. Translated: CASSLEWNQPQHF.

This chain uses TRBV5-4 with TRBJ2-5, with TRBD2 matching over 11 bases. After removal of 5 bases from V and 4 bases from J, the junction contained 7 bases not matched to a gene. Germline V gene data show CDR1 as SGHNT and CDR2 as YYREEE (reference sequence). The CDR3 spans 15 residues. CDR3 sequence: CASRQLAGEGETQYF. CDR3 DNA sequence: TGTGCCAGCAGACAACTAGCGGGAGAAGGAGAGACCCAGTACTTC.

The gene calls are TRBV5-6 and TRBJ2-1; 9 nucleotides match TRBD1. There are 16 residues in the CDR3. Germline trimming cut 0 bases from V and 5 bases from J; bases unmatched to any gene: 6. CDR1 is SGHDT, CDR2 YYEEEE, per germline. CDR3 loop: CASSLAGTGQNNEQFF. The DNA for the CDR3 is TGTGCCAGCAGCTTGGCAGGGACAGGGCAGAACAATGAGCAGTTCTTC.

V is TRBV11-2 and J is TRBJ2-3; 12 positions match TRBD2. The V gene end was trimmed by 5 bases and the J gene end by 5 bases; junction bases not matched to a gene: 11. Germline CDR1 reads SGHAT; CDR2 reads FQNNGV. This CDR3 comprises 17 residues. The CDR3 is CASSPRLAGESVDTQYF. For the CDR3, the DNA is TGTGCCAGCAGCCCGAGACTAGCGGGAGAGTCGGTAGATACGCAGTATTTT.

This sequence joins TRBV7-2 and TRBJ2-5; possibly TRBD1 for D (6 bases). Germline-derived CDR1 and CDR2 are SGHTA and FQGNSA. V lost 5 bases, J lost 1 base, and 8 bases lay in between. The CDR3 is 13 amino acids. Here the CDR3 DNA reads TGTGCCAGCAGCCAGGGGATCCAAGAGACCCAGTACTTC. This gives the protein CASSQGIQETQYF.